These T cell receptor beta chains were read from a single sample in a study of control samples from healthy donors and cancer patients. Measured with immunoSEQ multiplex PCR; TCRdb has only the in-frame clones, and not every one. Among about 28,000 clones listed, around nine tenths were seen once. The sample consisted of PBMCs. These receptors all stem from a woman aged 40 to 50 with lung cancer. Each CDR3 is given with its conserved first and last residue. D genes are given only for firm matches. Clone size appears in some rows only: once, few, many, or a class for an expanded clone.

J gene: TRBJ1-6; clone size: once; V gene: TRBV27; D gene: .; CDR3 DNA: TGTGCCAGCAGTATCCAACAAGATTCACCCCTCCACTTT; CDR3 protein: CASSIQQDSPLHF
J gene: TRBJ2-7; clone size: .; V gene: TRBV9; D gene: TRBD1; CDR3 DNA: TGTGCCAGCAGCGCCCGACAGGGGGAAAGGTACGAGCAGTACTTC; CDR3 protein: CASSARQGERYEQYF
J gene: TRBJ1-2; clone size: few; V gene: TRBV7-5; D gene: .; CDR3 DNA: TGTGTCAGAAGCTTATTGGGACGGCGAGGTGGCTACACCTTC; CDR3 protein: CVRSLLGRRGGYTF
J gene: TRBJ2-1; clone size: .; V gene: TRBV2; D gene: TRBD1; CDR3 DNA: TGTGCCAGCAGCCCCCCGAGGACAGGGGGCAAGAATGAGCAGTTCTTC; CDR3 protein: CASSPPRTGGKNEQFF
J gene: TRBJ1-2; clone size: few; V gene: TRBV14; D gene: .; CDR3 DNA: TGTGCCAGCAGCCAAGACCTGTCGCTGTTCGGGGGCTACACCTTC; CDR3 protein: CASSQDLSLFGGYTF
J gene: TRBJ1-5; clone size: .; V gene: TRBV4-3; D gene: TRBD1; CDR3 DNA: TGCGCCAGCAGCCAGCCTGACAGGGGCAATCAGCCCCAGCATTTT; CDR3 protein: CASSQPDRGNQPQHF
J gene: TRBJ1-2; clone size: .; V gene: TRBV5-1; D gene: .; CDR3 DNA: TGCGCCAGCAGCTTAGACAGCTATGGCTACACCTTC; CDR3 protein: CASSLDSYGYTF
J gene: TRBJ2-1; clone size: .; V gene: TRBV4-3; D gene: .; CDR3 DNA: TGCGCCAGCAGCCAAGGATACCAGGCTAGCTACAATGAGCAGTTCTTC; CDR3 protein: CASSQGYQASYNEQFF
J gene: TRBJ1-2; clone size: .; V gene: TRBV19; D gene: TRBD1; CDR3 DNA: TGTGCCAGCGGGACAGGGAGGTGGTATGGCTACACCTTC; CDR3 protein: CASGTGRWYGYTF
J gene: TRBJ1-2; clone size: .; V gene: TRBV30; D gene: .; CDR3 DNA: TGTGCCTGGAGTCAGAGGAACTATGGCTACACCTTC; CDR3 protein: CAWSQRNYGYTF
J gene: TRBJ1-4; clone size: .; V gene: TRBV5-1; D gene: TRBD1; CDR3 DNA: TGCGCCAGCAGTACAGGGGATAATGAAAAACTGTTTTTT; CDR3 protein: CASSTGDNEKLFF
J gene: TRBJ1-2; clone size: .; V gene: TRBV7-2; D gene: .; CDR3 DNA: TGTGCCAGCAGCCCAGGACAGTACTATGGCTACACCTTC; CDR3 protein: CASSPGQYYGYTF
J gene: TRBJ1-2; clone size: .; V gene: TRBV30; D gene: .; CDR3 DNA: TGTGCCTGGACCGCAGGGACTCTTGACTATGGCTACACCTTC; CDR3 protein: CAWTAGTLDYGYTF
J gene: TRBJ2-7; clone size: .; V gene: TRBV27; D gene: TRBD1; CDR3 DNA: TGTGCCAGCAGTCTCGACAGGGCTACCTACGAGCAGTACTTC; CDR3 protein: CASSLDRATYEQYF
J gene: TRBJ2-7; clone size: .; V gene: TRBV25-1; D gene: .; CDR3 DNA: TGTGCCAGCAGTGATTCAACCAGACAGTCCTACGAGCAGTACTTC; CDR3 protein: CASSDSTRQSYEQYF
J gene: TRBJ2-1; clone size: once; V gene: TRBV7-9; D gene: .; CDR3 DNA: TGTGCCAGCAGCTTATTTGTATCCGGCAGGAACAACAATGAGCAGTTCTTC; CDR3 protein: CASSLFVSGRNNNEQFF
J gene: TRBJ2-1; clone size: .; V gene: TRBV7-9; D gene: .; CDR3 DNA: TGTGCCAGCAGCGTAGGGGGGAATGAGCAGTTCTTC; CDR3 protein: CASSVGGNEQFF
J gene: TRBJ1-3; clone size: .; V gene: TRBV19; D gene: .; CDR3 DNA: TGTGCCAGTAGTATCGCTCACAGCCTAAACACCATATATTTT; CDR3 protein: CASSIAHSLNTIYF
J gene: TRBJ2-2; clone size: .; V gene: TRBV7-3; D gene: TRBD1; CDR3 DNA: TGTGCCAGCAGCTTAACTGGACAGGCCACCGGGGAGCTGTTTTTT; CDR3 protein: CASSLTGQATGELFF
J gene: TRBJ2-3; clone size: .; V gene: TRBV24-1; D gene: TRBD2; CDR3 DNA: TGTGCCACCAGTGAGGGGATAGCGGGAAGTTTAGATACGCAGTATTTT; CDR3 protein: CATSEGIAGSLDTQYF
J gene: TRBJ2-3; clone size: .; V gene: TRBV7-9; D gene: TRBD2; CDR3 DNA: TGTGCCAGCAGCCGCAGCGGGAACACAGATACGCAGTATTTT; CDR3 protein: CASSRSGNTDTQYF
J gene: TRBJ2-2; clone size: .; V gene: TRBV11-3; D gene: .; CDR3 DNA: TGTGCCAGCAGCGCCGAGGACATCAACACCGGGGAGCTGTTTTTT; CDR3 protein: CASSAEDINTGELFF
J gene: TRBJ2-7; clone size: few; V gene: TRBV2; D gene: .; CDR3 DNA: TGTGCCAGCAGTGGCCACGAGCAGTACTTC; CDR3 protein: CASSGHEQYF
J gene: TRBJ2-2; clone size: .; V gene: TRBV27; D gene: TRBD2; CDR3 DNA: TGTGCCAGCAGTTTACGGACTAGCGGGACCGGGGAGCTGTTTTTT; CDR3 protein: CASSLRTSGTGELFF
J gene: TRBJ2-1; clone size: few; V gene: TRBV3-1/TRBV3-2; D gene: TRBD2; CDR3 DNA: TGTGCCAGCAGCCATCCCACGACTAGCGGGGGGTCCTACAATGAGCAGTTCTTC; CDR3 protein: CASSHPTTSGGSYNEQFF
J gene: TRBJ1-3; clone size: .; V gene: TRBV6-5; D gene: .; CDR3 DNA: TGTGCCAGCAGTTACTCGACAGTCTCTGGAAACACCATATATTTT; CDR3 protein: CASSYSTVSGNTIYF
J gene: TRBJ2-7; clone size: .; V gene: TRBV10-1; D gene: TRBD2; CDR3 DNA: TGCGCCAGCAGCGCTAGCGGGGGAGCTACCGGGCAGTACTTC; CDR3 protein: CASSASGGATGQYF
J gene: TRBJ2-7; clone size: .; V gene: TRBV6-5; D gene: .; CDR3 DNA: TGTGCCAGCAGTTACGGGACCCCCTCCTACGAGCAGTACTTC; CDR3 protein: CASSYGTPSYEQYF
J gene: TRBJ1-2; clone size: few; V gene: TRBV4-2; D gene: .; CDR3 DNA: TGTGCCAGCAGCTCCGAGGGCGGCTACACCTTC; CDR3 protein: CASSSEGGYTF
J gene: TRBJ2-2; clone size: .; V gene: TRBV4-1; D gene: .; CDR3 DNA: TGCGCCAGCAGCCAGGTGGCCGGGGTGTCCACCGGGGAGCTGTTTTTT; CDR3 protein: CASSQVAGVSTGELFF
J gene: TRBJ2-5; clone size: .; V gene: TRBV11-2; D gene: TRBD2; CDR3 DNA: TGTGCCAGCACCATGAATCCAATTAGCGGGGAAGAGACCCAGTACTTC; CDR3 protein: CASTMNPISGEETQYF
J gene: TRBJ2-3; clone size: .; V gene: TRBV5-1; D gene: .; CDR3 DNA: TGCGCCAGCAGCTTGACTAGTAATTGGGCAGATACGCAGTATTTT; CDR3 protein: CASSLTSNWADTQYF
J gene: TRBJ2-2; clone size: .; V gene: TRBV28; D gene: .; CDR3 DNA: TGTGCCAGCAGCGAACAGGGAAAGGGGTGGTTTTTT; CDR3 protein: CASSEQGKGWFF
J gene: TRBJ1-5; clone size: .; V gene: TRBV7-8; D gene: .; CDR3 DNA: TGTGCCAGCGGCCTAAGGGTGAACCAGCCCCAGCATTTT; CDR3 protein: CASGLRVNQPQHF
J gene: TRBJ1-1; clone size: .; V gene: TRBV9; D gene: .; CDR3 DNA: TGTGCCAGCAGCGTTACGGCCTCCACTGAAGCTTTCTTT; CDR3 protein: CASSVTASTEAFF
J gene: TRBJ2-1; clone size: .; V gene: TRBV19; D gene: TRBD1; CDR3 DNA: TGTGCCAGTAGCCCTCCGGGGGGACAGGGTGGCAATGAGCAGTTCTTC; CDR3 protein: CASSPPGGQGGNEQFF
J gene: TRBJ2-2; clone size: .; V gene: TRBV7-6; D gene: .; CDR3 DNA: TGTGCCAGCAGCTTAAGGACAGCGAACACCGGGGAGCTGTTTTTT; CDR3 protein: CASSLRTANTGELFF
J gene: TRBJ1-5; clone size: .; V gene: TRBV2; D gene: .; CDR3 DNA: TGTGCCAGCTCAAGATCGGGATTTATCTTACAGCCCCAGCATTTT; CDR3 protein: CASSRSGFILQPQHF
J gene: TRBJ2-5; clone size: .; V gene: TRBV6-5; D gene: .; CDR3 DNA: TGTGCCAGCAGCAGTCTTTCTCCAGAGACCCAGTACTTC; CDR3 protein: CASSSLSPETQYF
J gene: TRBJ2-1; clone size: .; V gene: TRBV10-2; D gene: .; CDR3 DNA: TGCGCCAGTCGGGACTGGAGCTCCTACAATGAGCAGTTCTTC; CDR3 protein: CASRDWSSYNEQFF
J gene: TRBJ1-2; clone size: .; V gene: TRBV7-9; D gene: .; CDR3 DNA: TGTGCCAGCAGCTTAGACTCCACGGGGGCGGGTTATGGCTACACCTTC; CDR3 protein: CASSLDSTGAGYGYTF
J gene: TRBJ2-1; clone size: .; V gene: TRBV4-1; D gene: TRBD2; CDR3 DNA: TGCGCCAGCAGCCCCGGAGCCGGGACTAGCGGGGGAAATGAGCAGTTCTTC; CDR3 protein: CASSPGAGTSGGNEQFF
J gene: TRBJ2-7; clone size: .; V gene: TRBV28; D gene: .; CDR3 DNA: TGTGCCAGCAGCTATGCCTACGAGCAGTACTTC; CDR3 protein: CASSYAYEQYF
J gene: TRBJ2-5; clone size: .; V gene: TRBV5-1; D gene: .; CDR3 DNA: TGCGCCAGCAGCTTATATTTGGACTCCCCGACCCAGTACTTC; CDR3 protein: CASSLYLDSPTQYF
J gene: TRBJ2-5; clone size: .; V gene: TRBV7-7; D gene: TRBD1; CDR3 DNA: TGTGCCAGCAGCCTGCACAGGGGCCAACAAGAGACCCAGTACTTC; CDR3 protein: CASSLHRGQQETQYF
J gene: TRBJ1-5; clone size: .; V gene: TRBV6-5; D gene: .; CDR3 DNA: TGTGCCAGCAGTTACCGGGGGCGCGAACAGCCCCAGCATTTT; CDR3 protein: CASSYRGREQPQHF
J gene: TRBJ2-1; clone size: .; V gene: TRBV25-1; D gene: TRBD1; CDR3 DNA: TGTGCCAGCAGTGAATTATCTTACGGACAGGGGAATGACAATGAGCAGTTCTTC; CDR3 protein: CASSELSYGQGNDNEQFF
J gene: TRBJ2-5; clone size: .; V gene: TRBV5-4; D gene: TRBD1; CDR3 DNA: TGTGCCAGCAGCCTTGGGGGCCGACAGGGTTCGCAAGAGACCCAGTACTTC; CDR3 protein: CASSLGGRQGSQETQYF
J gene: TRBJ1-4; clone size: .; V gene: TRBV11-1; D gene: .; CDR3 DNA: TGTGCCAGCAGCTTAGATCTGGCAGCGGGGGAGGAAAAACTGTTTTTT; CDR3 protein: CASSLDLAAGEEKLFF
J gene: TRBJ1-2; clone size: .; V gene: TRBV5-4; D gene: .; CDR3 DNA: TGTGCCAGCAGCCCGATCGAGGTACATGGCTACACCTTC; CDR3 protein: CASSPIEVHGYTF
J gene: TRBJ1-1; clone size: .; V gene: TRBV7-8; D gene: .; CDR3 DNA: TGTGCCAGCAGCTTTGGAAGCAATCATCGCACTGAAGCTTTCTTT; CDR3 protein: CASSFGSNHRTEAFF
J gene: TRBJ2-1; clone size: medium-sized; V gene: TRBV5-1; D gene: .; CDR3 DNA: TGCGCCAGCAGCTTGTGGGCATATGAGCAGTTCTTC; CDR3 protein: CASSLWAYEQFF
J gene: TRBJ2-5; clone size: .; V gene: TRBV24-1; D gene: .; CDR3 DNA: TGTGCCACCAGTCCGGGGTCCCAAGAGACCCAGTACTTC; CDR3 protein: CATSPGSQETQYF
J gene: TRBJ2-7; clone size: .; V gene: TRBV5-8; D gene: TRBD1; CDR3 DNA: TGTGCCAGCAGCTTGAACCCAGGGGGCGCGTACGAGCAGTACTTC; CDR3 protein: CASSLNPGGAYEQYF
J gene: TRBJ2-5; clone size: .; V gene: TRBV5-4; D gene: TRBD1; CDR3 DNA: TGTGCCAGCAGCTGGGGACAGCGGAAAGAGACCCAGTACTTC; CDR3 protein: CASSWGQRKETQYF